This T cell receptor (beta chain) emerged from a study of cytomegalovirus exposure and HLA in healthy donors. Across the whole study: One earlier analysis, a look at 150 million to 200 million T cells, found about 100 million unique TCR beta sequences.

General study results and limits: A later analysis found that most CMV-associated TCR beta chains appeared HLA-restricted. Later analysis demonstrated an association between a missense DCLRE1C variant and TCR beta V- and J-gene trimming.

Though nominally healthy at sampling, donors likely had unrecorded immune exposures. This PCR relied on a set of 60 Vbeta primers and 13 Jbeta primers. TCRdb's table, derived via immunoSEQ multiplex PCR, lists solely in-frame clones and lacks some. This sample contains fewer than 70,000 clones. About this clone: Its matching antigen is unknown.

V was trimmed by 5 bases and J by 4 bases, leaving 14 bases between them. The CDR3 loop spans 14 amino acids. Germline V gene data show CDR1 as PRHDT and CDR2 as FYEKMQ (reference sequence). The rearrangement uses TRBV13 and TRBJ1-2; D is perhaps TRBD1 (5 bases). The source is a woman aged 18-29 years in good health and CMV-seronegative. Source material: PBMCs. CDR3 DNA sequence: TGTGCCAGCAGCCCTACGCGGCAGGGCTATGGCTACACCTTC. It codes for CASSPTRQGYGYTF.